The rows below give T cell receptor beta chains drawn from one sample of a study of control samples from healthy donors and cancer patients. Profiling relied on immunoSEQ multiplex PCR, and the TCRdb table lists in-frame clones only, not all of them. The data contain 65,000 to 80,000 clones, under 90% of them singletons. Sequenced material: PBMCs. The receptors were gathered from a woman between 50 and 59 years old with colorectal cancer. Both conserved end residues are part of each CDR3. A D gene is named only where the DNA matches it firmly. Rows may omit the clone size; those that give it use once, few, many or a size class.

CDR3 protein: CASRGRGNQPQHF
CDR3 DNA: TGTGCCAGCAGGGGGAGGGGTAATCAGCCCCAGCATTTT
J gene: TRBJ1-5
V gene: TRBV2
clone size: -
CDR3 length: 13
D gene: -

CDR3 protein: CASSPLARKETQYF
CDR3 DNA: TGTGCCAGCAGCCCCTTAGCGAGGAAAGAGACCCAGTACTTC
J gene: TRBJ2-5
V gene: TRBV3-1/TRBV3-2
clone size: -
CDR3 length: 14
D gene: -

CDR3 protein: CASSLYRRVGETQYF
CDR3 DNA: TGCGCCAGCAGCTTGTATCGCCGGGTGGGTGAGACCCAGTACTTC
J gene: TRBJ2-5
V gene: TRBV5-1
clone size: -
CDR3 length: 15
D gene: -

CDR3 protein: CASSDGGWDYNEQFF
CDR3 DNA: TGTGCCAGCAGTGATGGGGGGTGGGACTACAATGAGCAGTTCTTC
J gene: TRBJ2-1
V gene: TRBV25-1
clone size: -
CDR3 length: 15
D gene: -

CDR3 protein: CASTPPTPGQLYNEQFF
CDR3 DNA: TGTGCCAGCACCCCACCTACGCCGGGACAGCTCTACAATGAGCAGTTCTTC
J gene: TRBJ2-1
V gene: TRBV7-9
clone size: -
CDR3 length: 17
D gene: TRBD1

CDR3 protein: CASSAGTASMDTQYF
CDR3 DNA: TGTGCCAGCTCAGCCGGGACGGCATCCATGGATACGCAGTATTTT
J gene: TRBJ2-3
V gene: TRBV18
clone size: -
CDR3 length: 15
D gene: -

CDR3 protein: CASSQERAYGYTF
CDR3 DNA: TGCGCCAGCAGCCAAGAGCGGGCCTATGGCTACACCTTC
J gene: TRBJ1-2
V gene: TRBV4-3
clone size: -
CDR3 length: 13
D gene: -

CDR3 protein: CASSREGRYNEQFF
CDR3 DNA: TGTGCCAGCAGCCGGGAGGGGCGGTACAATGAGCAGTTCTTC
J gene: TRBJ2-1
V gene: TRBV14
clone size: -
CDR3 length: 14
D gene: TRBD2

CDR3 protein: CATSRAQGGSNTGELFF
CDR3 DNA: TGTGCCACCAGTAGGGCACAGGGCGGATCCAACACCGGGGAGCTGTTTTTT
J gene: TRBJ2-2
V gene: TRBV24-1
clone size: -
CDR3 length: 17
D gene: -

CDR3 protein: CASSVEGLGNTIYF
CDR3 DNA: TGTGCCAGCAGCGTAGAGGGGCTTGGAAACACCATATATTTT
J gene: TRBJ1-3
V gene: TRBV9
clone size: -
CDR3 length: 14
D gene: -

CDR3 protein: CASSIITGELFF
CDR3 DNA: TGTGCCAGCTCCATTATCACCGGGGAGCTGTTTTTT
J gene: TRBJ2-2
V gene: TRBV6-5
clone size: -
CDR3 length: 12
D gene: -

CDR3 protein: CASSQGETSGAQETQYF
CDR3 DNA: TGTGCCAGCAGCCAAGGAGAGACTAGCGGGGCTCAAGAGACCCAGTACTTC
J gene: TRBJ2-5
V gene: TRBV4-2
clone size: -
CDR3 length: 17
D gene: TRBD2

CDR3 protein: CASRLDTGELFF
CDR3 DNA: TGTGCCAGTAGACTAGACACCGGGGAGCTGTTTTTT
J gene: TRBJ2-2
V gene: TRBV19
clone size: once
CDR3 length: 12
D gene: -

CDR3 protein: CASSYLFRGADQPQHF
CDR3 DNA: TGTGCCAGCAGTTACCTGTTTCGGGGGGCTGATCAGCCCCAGCATTTT
J gene: TRBJ1-5
V gene: TRBV6-2/TRBV6-3
clone size: -
CDR3 length: 16
D gene: -

CDR3 protein: CASRRTRQETQYF
CDR3 DNA: TGCGCCAGCAGGCGGACTAGGCAAGAGACCCAGTACTTC
J gene: TRBJ2-5
V gene: TRBV10-2
clone size: -
CDR3 length: 13
D gene: TRBD2

CDR3 protein: CASVAHSNTEAFF
CDR3 DNA: TGTGCCAGCGTTGCCCACTCGAACACTGAAGCTTTCTTT
J gene: TRBJ1-1
V gene: TRBV6-6
clone size: -
CDR3 length: 13
D gene: -

CDR3 protein: CASSAGTGSNQPQHF
CDR3 DNA: TGTGCCAGCTCAGCCGGGACAGGCAGCAATCAGCCCCAGCATTTT
J gene: TRBJ1-5
V gene: TRBV18
clone size: -
CDR3 length: 15
D gene: TRBD1

CDR3 protein: CASSSRQDPKTQYF
CDR3 DNA: TGTGCCAGCAGTTCCCGACAGGACCCCAAGACCCAGTACTTC
J gene: TRBJ2-5
V gene: TRBV27
clone size: -
CDR3 length: 14
D gene: -

CDR3 protein: CAWEQKGLAGGEQFF
CDR3 DNA: TGTGCCTGGGAGCAAAAAGGACTAGCGGGGGGTGAGCAGTTCTTC
J gene: TRBJ2-1
V gene: TRBV30
clone size: -
CDR3 length: 15
D gene: TRBD2

CDR3 protein: CATASANTGELFF
CDR3 DNA: TGTGCCACCGCCTCAGCGAACACCGGGGAGCTGTTTTTT
J gene: TRBJ2-2
V gene: TRBV2
clone size: -
CDR3 length: 13
D gene: -

CDR3 protein: CATTGGQNSPLHF
CDR3 DNA: TGTGCCACCACGGGGGGTCAGAATTCACCCCTCCACTTT
J gene: TRBJ1-6
V gene: TRBV27
clone size: -
CDR3 length: 13
D gene: -

CDR3 protein: CASSTDRGVSPLHF
CDR3 DNA: TGTGCCAGCAGCACGGACAGGGGTGTGTCACCCCTCCACTTT
J gene: TRBJ1-6
V gene: TRBV7-3
clone size: -
CDR3 length: 14
D gene: TRBD1

CDR3 protein: CASSSRKLGEQFF
CDR3 DNA: TGTGCCAGCAGTTCCCGCAAACTCGGTGAGCAGTTCTTC
J gene: TRBJ2-1
V gene: TRBV27
clone size: -
CDR3 length: 13
D gene: -

CDR3 protein: CATSGTGGETQYF
CDR3 DNA: TGTGCCACCAGTGGCACAGGGGGAGAGACCCAGTACTTC
J gene: TRBJ2-5
V gene: TRBV24-1
clone size: -
CDR3 length: 13
D gene: TRBD1

CDR3 protein: CATSARGRQPQHF
CDR3 DNA: TGTGCCACCAGTGCCCGGGGGCGTCAGCCCCAGCATTTT
J gene: TRBJ1-5
V gene: TRBV24-1
clone size: once
CDR3 length: 13
D gene: -

CDR3 protein: CASSLELAGDEQFF
CDR3 DNA: TGTGCCAGCAGCTTAGAGCTAGCGGGGGATGAGCAGTTCTTC
J gene: TRBJ2-1
V gene: TRBV7-2
clone size: -
CDR3 length: 14
D gene: TRBD2

CDR3 protein: CASSLLRNTEAFF
CDR3 DNA: TGTGCCAGCAGCTTACTGAGGAACACTGAAGCTTTCTTT
J gene: TRBJ1-1
V gene: TRBV7-9
clone size: -
CDR3 length: 13
D gene: -

CDR3 protein: CASSFNSGKANQPQHF
CDR3 DNA: TGTGCCAGCAGCTTCAATTCAGGGAAGGCCAATCAGCCCCAGCATTTT
J gene: TRBJ1-5
V gene: TRBV5-8
clone size: -
CDR3 length: 16
D gene: -